These 11 T cell receptor beta chains share one sample of origin, sequenced in a study of T-cell memory formation after mild COVID-19. TCRdb re-called the 5' RACE reads with MiXCR, one entry per CDR3 protein. This sample has around 200,000 distinct CDR3 sequences, with 20% to 25% found just once. Sequencing was carried out using PBMCs or a T cell subset sorted from them (not recorded which). All receptors come from an adult woman who had mild COVID-19 (a few samples of this study predate the infection). Cell type and time point are not known.

This clonotype came up a few times. DNA for the CDR3: TGTGCCACCAGTGATAACAGGGGGCTGGACACCGGGGAGCTGTTTTTT. Translating gives CATSDNRGLDTGELFF. The chain uses TRBV24-1 and TRBJ2-2; 9 bases fit TRBD1. Losses at the gene ends were 3 bases for V and 3 bases for J; bases not matched to a gene: 4. CDR1 and CDR2 from the germline V gene are KGHDR and SFDVKD. The CDR3 extends over 16 amino acids.

The chain employs TRBV7-6 and TRBJ1-6; D uncertain. CDR1 and CDR2 from the germline V gene are SGHVS and FNYEAQ. The V end lost 5 bases, the J end lost 5 bases, and 4 bases lay between the germline ends. The CDR3 is 12 amino acids. The CDR3 DNA reads TGTGCCAGCAGCCAGAATAATTCACCCCTCCACTTT. Protein sequence: CASSQNNSPLHF.

V gene TRBV29-1 combines with J gene TRBJ2-1; no firm D call. Between the trimmed V and J ends, which lost 2 bases and 0 bases, there was a span of 8 bases. CDR3 length equals 14 residues. Germline CDR1 and CDR2: SQVTM and ANQGSEA. The CDR3 sequence is CSVERPSSYNEQFF. The DNA for the CDR3 is TGCAGCGTTGAACGGCCGAGCTCCTACAATGAGCAGTTCTTC.

This clonotype was observed a few times. The chain uses TRBV29-1 and TRBJ2-3, with D tentatively TRBD1 (6 bases). The CDR3 consists of 14 residues. Per germline, CDR1 SQVTM and CDR2 ANQGSEA. V was trimmed by 3 bases and J by 5 bases, leaving 15 bases between them. CDR3 nucleotides: TGCAGCGTTGACTCGGTAGGGGGAATAGATACGCAGTATTTT. This sequence encodes CSVDSVGGIDTQYF.

This clonotype was counted a few times. J is TRBJ2-7 and V is TRBV20-1; D possibly uses TRBD1 or TRBD2 (5 bases each). The CDR3 spans 15 residues. Germline CDR1 is DFQATT and CDR2 is SNEGSKA (reference sequence). Trimming removed 0 bases at V and 2 bases at J, with 14 bases between. As DNA, the CDR3 is TGCAGTGCTAGAGATCAAGAGGGGTTGGCCTACGAGCAGTACTTC. Translation gives CSARDQEGLAYEQYF.

The V call is TRBV9, the J call TRBJ1-3, with 7 bases fitting TRBD1. The CDR3 is 15 amino acids. Germline lookup yields CDR1 SGDLS and CDR2 YYNGEE. J lost 0 bases, V lost 4 bases, and 4 bases had no gene match. The CDR3 here is CASSPWDSSGNTIYF. The CDR3 bases are TGTGCCAGCAGCCCGTGGGACAGCTCTGGAAACACCATATATTTT.

This clonotype was found a few times. The CDR3 nucleotides are TGTGCCAGCAGCGATTCCGCACTAGAAAGCGATGAGCAGTTCTTC. Amino acid sequence: CASSDSALESDEQFF. The genes are TRBV9 and TRBJ2-1, with D tentatively TRBD2 (5 bases). The CDR3 covers 15 residues. Germline assignment: CDR1 SGDLS and CDR2 YYNGEE. Trimming took off 3 bases at V and 8 bases at J, with 18 bases between the two ends.

At least ten counts were recorded for this clonotype. V and J are TRBV29-1 and TRBJ2-7, with 7 bases matching TRBD1. V shed 7 bases, J shed 3 bases, and the junction held 3 bases outside the gene matches. Looked up from germline, CDR1 is SQVTM and CDR2 is ANQGSEA. The CDR3 has 11 residues. CDR3 loop: CSAGQDYEQYF. The CDR3 coding sequence is TGCAGCGCCGGACAGGACTACGAGCAGTACTTC.

This clonotype was observed a few times. The V gene is TRBV9, the J gene TRBJ2-6; D is unclear. The germline V gene has CDR1 SGDLS and CDR2 YYNGEE. The CDR3 sequence is 16 residues long. V was shortened by 1 base and J by 2 bases, with 10 bases between the two germline ends. The CDR3 DNA reads as TGTGCCAGCAGCGTATCCAGGACGACTGGGGCCAACGTCCTGACTTTC. It codes for CASSVSRTTGANVLTF.

The genes are TRBV7-2 and TRBJ2-1; D is unclear. The germline V gene encodes CDR1 SGHTA and CDR2 FQGNSA. The V end was cut by 5 bases, the J end by 9 bases, with 8 bases between. This CDR3 comprises 11 residues. This chain's CDR3 is CASSLSTEQFF. The CDR3, as DNA: TGTGCCAGCAGCCTCTCTACTGAGCAGTTCTTC.

The table lists this clonotype with a few counts. The chain employs TRBV12-3 or TRBV12-4 and TRBJ1-2, with D uncertain. CDR3 size: 13 residues. The V and J ends lost 3 bases and 8 bases respectively, with 13 bases between them. CDR3 amino acids: CASSFSAPEGYTF. CDR3 nucleotides: TGTGCCAGCAGTTTCTCGGCTCCCGAGGGCTACACCTTC.